Described below is a single TCR beta chain sequence and its context. Its matching antigen is unknown. The CDR3 consists of 13 residues. The germline gives CDR1 SQVTM, CDR2 ANQGSEA. It was by 5' RACE with UMI labels that the TRB cDNA libraries were prepared. For each CDR3 protein, TCRdb gives one entry from its re-call of the 5' RACE reads, without DNA. The sample has 55,000 to 75,000 distinct CDR3 sequences. This record comes from a study of CXCR3-negative and CXCR3-positive naive CD8 T cells. Study conclusions and caveats: TRB CDR3 properties indicated TCR strength, while surface CD5 was similar across naive subsets. CXCR3-positive naive cells carried more hydrophobic TRB CDR3s than CXCR3-negative ones.

V gene TRBV29-1 combines with J gene TRBJ2-3; TCRdb proposes TRBD1, but this gene call is untestable without DNA. Material for sequencing was naive CXCR3+ CD8+ T cells from blood. Subset in this sample: CD45RO-CCR7+CD27+CD95- naive CD8+ T cells expressing CXCR3 (TNR3+). The receptor's source is a human donor in good health. Some clones in this sample may be carry-over from other donors' samples. The CDR3 is CSVRTGNTDTQYF.